This T cell receptor beta chain is from a study of shared clonotypes between healthy human individuals (TCRdb year 2020). Turning to the overall study: The cohort included a few men and a couple of women between 18 and 49 years of age. To estimate repertoire size and how much clonotypes are shared between individuals, the study performed deep sequencing of blood TCR repertoires from five healthy adults. Libraries were prepared and TCR repertoires were sequenced by different laboratories using diverse techniques, in order to increase sequencing depth and limit assay-specific biases. Per donor, leukapheresis produced somewhere between about 0.9 and 9.5 billion PBMCs. For each donor, three plates each were used for CD4 naive and CD4 memory, two plates were used for CD8 naive, and one plate was used for CD8 memory.

Reading the germline V gene gives CDR1 SGDLS and CDR2 YYNGEE. The CDR3 spans 17 residues, from the cysteine through the phenylalanine. The DNA shown is the 51-base CDR3, in frame from base 1. For this chain, trimming is 0 bases at the V end and 0 bases at the J end, and the number of junction bases without a gene match is 6. TCR CDR3 regions were amplified from genomic DNA by multiplex PCR using the deep immunoSEQ assay. For each cell subset, the extracted genomic DNA was distributed evenly across all wells of several immunoSEQ 96-well plates, and each plate served as one replicate. For sorted subsets, each replicate PCR was loaded with approximately 190 ng genomic DNA, equivalent to about 33,000 T cell genomes. The purified libraries were quantified using a Qubit 3.0 fluorometer, sized with a Bioanalyzer 2100, and then quantified again using the KAPA Library Quantification kit. Every immunoSEQ 96-well plate was sequenced on a separate single-read 150-cycle Illumina NextSeq 550 flow cell. On the study's bioinformatics: Because the immunoSEQ output included only junctional sequences and no quality scores, the filtering could not be the same as the filtering used for full-length reads. To assign V/J genes and CDR3, sequences were annotated against IMGT germline references using PyIR, a Python wrapper for IgBLAST v1.9. Reads were filtered out if the reads had weak V/J assignments (E-value above 1e-6), no CDR3, stop codons, out-of-frame junctions, or ambiguous translated residues. A V3J clonotype was defined by an identical inferred V gene, J gene, and CDR3 amino acid sequence. Percentage overlap between repertoires was computed as shared unique clonotypes divided by the size of the smaller repertoire. Repertoire richness was assessed with RTK rarefaction, the Chao1 estimator, and Recon v2.1 estimates of unobserved clonotypes. For all TCRbeta clonotypes obtained by the gDNA method from a few donors, generation probabilities were computed with OLGA. The source is immuneACCESS, and TCRdb retained only in-frame sequences with V and J called. Part of the clones is not carried over; for the studies checked, unresolved V genes explain less than half of this, and the remainder is unexplained. V, J and clone size are those of that table, while D and trimming were read from the DNA. This sample is represented by roughly 2 million clones; about 95% of them were singletons. Of the sample, roughly 1% falls within the top ten clones.

Results and caveats for the whole study, not just this receptor: Clonotypes shared by all four sorted-subset donors showed higher generation probabilities than non-shared clonotypes. The genetic and exposure-history diversity represented was limited by the small number of donors. Incomplete sequencing was indicated by rarefaction of sorted-subset datasets, despite the large sequencing depth. Only blood was sampled, and tissue TCR repertoires likely differ from those in blood. About 4.5% of naive CD4, around 3.6% of naive CD8, approximately 2% of memory CD4, and approximately 0.4% of memory CD8 clonotypes were shared across four donors. Naive subsets generally had larger estimated clonotype richness than memory subsets. Pairwise subsampling indicated that sequencing depth was expected to affect the degree of clonotype sharing among donors.

CD8 naive samples were CD45RO-negative cells positively selected for CCR7, giving a CD45RA+CCR7+ population that excluded TemRA cells. Healthy HIV-negative adults with no recently reported acute infections or vaccinations were included as donors. Every donor was a Caucasian adult living in Nashville, Tennessee, USA. Blood was collected by leukapheresis, and PBMCs were isolated by Ficoll-Histopaque density gradient centrifugation and then cryopreserved in liquid nitrogen vapor phase. Analytical flow cytometry was used to check the purity and quantity of each magnetically sorted T cell population. Genomic DNA was isolated from each sorted fraction and quantified by UV absorbance on a Nanodrop 2000c. In the case of this clone: Its antigen has not been determined. No quality values exist for individual bases; no much larger clone is one base distant.

The sequencing input was naive CD8+ T cells sorted from blood. Read against the paper, the sample's cell subset or site label means: CD45RA+CCR7+. The origin of this receptor is a man aged 18 to 30 in good health. Recombination linked TRBV9 to TRBJ2-5, with TRBD1 matching 9 junction bases. The sequenced DNA is TGTGCCAGCAGCGTAGCTACGGGGGACAGGGACCAAGAGACCCAGTACTTC. Translated, this is CASSVATGDRDQETQYF.